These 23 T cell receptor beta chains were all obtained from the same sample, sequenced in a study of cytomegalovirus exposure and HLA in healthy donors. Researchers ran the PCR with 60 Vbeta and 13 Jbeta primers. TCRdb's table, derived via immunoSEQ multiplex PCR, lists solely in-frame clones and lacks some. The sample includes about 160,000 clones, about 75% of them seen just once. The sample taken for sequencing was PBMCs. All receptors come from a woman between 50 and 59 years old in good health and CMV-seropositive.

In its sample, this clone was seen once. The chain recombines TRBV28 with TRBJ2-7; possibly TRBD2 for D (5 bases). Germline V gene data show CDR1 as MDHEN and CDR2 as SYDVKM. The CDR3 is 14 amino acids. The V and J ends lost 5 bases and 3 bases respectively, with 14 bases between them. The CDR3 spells CASSPPGSFYEQYF. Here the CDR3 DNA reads TGTGCCAGCAGTCCCCCGGGGTCTTTCTACGAGCAGTACTTC.

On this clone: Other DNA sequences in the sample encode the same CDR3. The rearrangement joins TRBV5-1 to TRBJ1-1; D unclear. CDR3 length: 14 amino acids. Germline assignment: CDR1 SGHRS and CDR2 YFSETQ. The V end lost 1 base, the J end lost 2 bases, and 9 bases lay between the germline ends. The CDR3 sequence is CASSLTVGNTEAFF. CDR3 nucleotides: TGCGCCAGCAGCTTGACAGTTGGTAACACTGAAGCTTTCTTT.

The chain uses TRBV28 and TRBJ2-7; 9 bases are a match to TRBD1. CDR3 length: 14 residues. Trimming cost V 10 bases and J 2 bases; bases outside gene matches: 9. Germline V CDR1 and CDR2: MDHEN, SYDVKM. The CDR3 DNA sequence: TGTGCCATCGAAAACAGGGGGCAGCCCTACGAGCAGTACTTC. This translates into CAIENRGQPYEQYF. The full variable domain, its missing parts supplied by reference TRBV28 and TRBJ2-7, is DVKVTQSSRYLVKRTGEKVFLECVQDMDHENMFWYRQDPGLGLRLIYFSYDVKMKEKGDIPEGYSVSREKKERFSLILESASTNQTSMYLCAIENRGQPYEQYFGPGTRLTVT.

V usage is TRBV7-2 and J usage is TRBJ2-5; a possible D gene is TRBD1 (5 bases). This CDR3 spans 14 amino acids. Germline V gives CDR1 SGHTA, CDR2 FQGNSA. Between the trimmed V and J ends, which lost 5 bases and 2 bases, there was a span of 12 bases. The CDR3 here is CASSPDRSQETQYF. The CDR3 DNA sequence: TGTGCCAGCAGCCCCGACAGATCTCAAGAGACCCAGTACTTC.

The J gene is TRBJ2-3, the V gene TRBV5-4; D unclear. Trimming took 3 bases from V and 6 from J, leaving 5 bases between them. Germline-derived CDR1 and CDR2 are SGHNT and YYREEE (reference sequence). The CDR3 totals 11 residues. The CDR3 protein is CASSSLDTQYF. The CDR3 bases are TGTGCCAGCAGCTCCCTGGATACGCAGTATTTT.

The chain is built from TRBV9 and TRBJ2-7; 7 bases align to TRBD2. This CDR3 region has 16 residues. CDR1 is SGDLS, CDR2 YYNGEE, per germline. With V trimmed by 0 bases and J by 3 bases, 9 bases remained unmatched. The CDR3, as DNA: TGTGCCAGCAGCGTAGAAGCAGGCGGGGGATTCTACGAGCAGTACTTC. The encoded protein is CASSVEAGGGFYEQYF.

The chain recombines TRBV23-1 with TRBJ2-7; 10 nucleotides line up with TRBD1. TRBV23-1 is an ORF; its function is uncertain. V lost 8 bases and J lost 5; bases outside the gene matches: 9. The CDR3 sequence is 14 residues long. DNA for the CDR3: TGCGCCAGCGGACACCGGGACAGGGGACACGAGCAGTACTTC. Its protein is CASGHRDRGHEQYF.

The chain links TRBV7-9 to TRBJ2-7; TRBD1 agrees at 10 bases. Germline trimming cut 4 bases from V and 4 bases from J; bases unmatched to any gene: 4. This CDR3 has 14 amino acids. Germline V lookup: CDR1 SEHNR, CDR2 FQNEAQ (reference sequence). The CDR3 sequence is CASSSGTGDYEQYF. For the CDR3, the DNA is TGTGCCAGCAGCTCCGGGACAGGGGATTACGAGCAGTACTTC.

The CDR3 bases are TGCGCCAGCAGCCCGGCCACTCCGACGGGTGAGCAGTACTTC. This gives the protein CASSPATPTGEQYF. The chain recombines TRBV4-1 with TRBJ2-7; D is uncertain. Trimming took off 4 bases at V and 7 bases at J, with 17 bases between the two ends. CDR3 size: 14 residues. Germline CDR1 MGHRA, CDR2 YSYEKL.

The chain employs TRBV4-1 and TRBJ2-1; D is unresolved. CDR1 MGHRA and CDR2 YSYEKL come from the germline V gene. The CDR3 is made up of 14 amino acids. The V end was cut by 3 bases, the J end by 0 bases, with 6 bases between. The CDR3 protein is CASSHVSSYNEQFF. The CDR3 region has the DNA TGCGCCAGCAGCCACGTTAGCTCCTACAATGAGCAGTTCTTC.

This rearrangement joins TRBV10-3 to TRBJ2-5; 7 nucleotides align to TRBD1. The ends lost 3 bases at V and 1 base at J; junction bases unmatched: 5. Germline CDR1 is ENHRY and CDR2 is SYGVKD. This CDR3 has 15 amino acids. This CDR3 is CAISDPRDSQETQYF. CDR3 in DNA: TGTGCCATCAGTGATCCCCGGGACAGCCAAGAGACCCAGTACTTC.

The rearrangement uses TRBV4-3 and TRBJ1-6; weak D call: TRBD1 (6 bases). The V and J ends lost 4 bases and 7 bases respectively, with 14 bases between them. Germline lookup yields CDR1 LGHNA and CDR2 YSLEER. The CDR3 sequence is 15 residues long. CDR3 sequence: CASSPGGQSNSPLHF. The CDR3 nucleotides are TGCGCCAGCAGCCCCGGCGGACAGTCAAATTCACCCCTCCACTTT.

CDR3 DNA: TGTGCCAGCAGCCCCGGCAGTGGAGGCTACGAGCAGTACTTC. Translated, it gives CASSPGSGGYEQYF. The chain uses TRBV7-2 and TRBJ2-7, with D tentatively TRBD2 (5 bases). CDR3 size: 14 residues. CDR1 SGHTA and CDR2 FQGNSA come from the germline V gene. V was pared by 5 bases and J by 3 bases, with 14 bases between.

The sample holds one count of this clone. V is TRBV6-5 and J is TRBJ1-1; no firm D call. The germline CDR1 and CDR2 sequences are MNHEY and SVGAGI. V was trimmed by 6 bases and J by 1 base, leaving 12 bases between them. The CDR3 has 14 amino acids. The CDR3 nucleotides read TGTGCCAGCAGATACCACAGATCGAACACTGAAGCTTTCTTT. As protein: CASRYHRSNTEAFF.

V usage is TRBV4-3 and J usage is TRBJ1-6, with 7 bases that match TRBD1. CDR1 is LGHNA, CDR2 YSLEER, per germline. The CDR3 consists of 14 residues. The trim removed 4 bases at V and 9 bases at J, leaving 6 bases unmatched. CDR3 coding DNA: TGCGCCAGCAGCCCACAGGGGAAAGGTTCACCCCTCCACTTT. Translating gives CASSPQGKGSPLHF.

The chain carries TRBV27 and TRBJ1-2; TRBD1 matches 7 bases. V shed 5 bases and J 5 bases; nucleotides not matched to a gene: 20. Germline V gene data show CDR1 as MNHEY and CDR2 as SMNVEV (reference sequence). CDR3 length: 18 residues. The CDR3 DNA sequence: TGTGCCAGCAGTCCCGCAGGACAGGCTCTGTTGCCGGGGTATGGCTACACCTTC. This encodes CASSPAGQALLPGYGYTF.

This chain's CDR3 is CASSSRTGQGLNEAFF. For the CDR3, the DNA is TGTGCCAGCAGTTCCCGGACCGGACAGGGTTTGAATGAAGCTTTCTTT. J is TRBJ1-1 and V is TRBV27, with 8 nucleotides matching TRBD1. This CDR3 comprises 16 residues. Germline V CDR1 and CDR2: MNHEY, SMNVEV (reference sequence). Losses at the gene ends were 4 bases for V and 7 bases for J; bases not matched to a gene: 14.

The CDR3 spells CASSQTGNSETQYF. CDR3 nucleotide sequence: TGCGCCAGCAGCCAAACAGGGAATTCAGAGACCCAGTACTTC. The gene calls are TRBV4-1 and TRBJ2-5, with a possible D match to TRBD1 (6 bases). V lost 2 bases to trimming and J lost 4 bases, with 11 bases between them. Germline CDR1 MGHRA, CDR2 YSYEKL. The CDR3 has 14 residues.

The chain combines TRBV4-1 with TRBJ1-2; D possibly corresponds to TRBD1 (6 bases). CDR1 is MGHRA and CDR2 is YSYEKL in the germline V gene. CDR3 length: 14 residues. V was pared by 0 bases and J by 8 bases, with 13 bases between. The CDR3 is CASSQDRGAVGYTF. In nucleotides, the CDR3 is TGCGCCAGCAGCCAAGATCGGGGGGCGGTCGGCTACACCTTC.

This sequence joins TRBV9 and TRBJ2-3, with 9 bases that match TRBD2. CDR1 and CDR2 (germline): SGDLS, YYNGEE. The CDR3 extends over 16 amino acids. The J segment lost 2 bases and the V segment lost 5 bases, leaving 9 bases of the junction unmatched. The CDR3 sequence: CASSLREGTFTDTQYF. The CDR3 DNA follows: TGTGCCAGCAGTCTGCGGGAGGGCACATTCACAGATACGCAGTATTTT.

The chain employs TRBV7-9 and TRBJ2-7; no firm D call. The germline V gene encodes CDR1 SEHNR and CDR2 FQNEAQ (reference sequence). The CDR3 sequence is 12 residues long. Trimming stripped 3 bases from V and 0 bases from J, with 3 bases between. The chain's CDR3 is CASSFGSYEQYF. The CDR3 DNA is TGTGCCAGCAGCTTCGGCTCCTACGAGCAGTACTTC.

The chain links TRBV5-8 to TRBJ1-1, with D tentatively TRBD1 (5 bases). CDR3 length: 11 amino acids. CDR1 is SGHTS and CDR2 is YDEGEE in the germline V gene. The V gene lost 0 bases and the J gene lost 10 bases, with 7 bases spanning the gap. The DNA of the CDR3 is TGTGCCAGCAGCTTGGTCGGGGGAGCTTTCTTT. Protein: CASSLVGGAFF. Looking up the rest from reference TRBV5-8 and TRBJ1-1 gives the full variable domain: EAGVTQSPTHLIKTRGQQATLRCSPISGHTSVYWYQQALGLGLQFLLWYDEGEERNRGNFPPRFSGRQFPNYSSELNVNALELEDSALYLCASSLVGGAFFGQGTRLTVV.

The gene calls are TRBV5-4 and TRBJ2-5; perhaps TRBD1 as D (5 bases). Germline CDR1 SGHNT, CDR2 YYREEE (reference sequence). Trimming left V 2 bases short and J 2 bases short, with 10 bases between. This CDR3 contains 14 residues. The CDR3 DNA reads TGTGCCAGCAGCTTTATAGGGGAACAAGAGACCCAGTACTTC. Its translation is CASSFIGEQETQYF. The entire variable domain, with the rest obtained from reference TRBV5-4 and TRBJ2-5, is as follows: ETGVTQSPTHLIKTRGQQVTLRCSSQSGHNTVSWYQQALGQGPQFIFQYYREEENGRGNFPPRFSGLQFPNYSSELNVNALELDDSALYLCASSFIGEQETQYFGPGTRLLVL.